A selection of T cell receptor beta chains follows, all from one sample in a study of cytomegalovirus exposure and HLA in healthy donors. This table comes from immunoSEQ multiplex PCR, and its TCRdb copy is limited to in-frame clones, with some not included. The sample lists fewer than 60,000 clones, less than 70% occurring once. The sample was PBMCs. These receptors all come from a human donor in good health. The CDR3 runs from the conserved cysteine through the conserved F or W. Fields, in order: V gene, D gene, clone size, J gene, CDR3 protein, CDR3 DNA. A D gene is named only where the DNA matches it firmly. Clone sizes are given selectively: once, few, many, or a class where the clone is expanded.

>TRBV7-3|TRBD1|-|TRBJ1-1
CASSPSMDRVGTEAFF
TGTGCCAGCAGCCCCTCGATGGACAGGGTGGGCACTGAAGCTTTCTTT
>TRBV5-6|-|-|TRBJ1-2
CASSLRREAGSGYTF
TGTGCCAGCAGCTTGAGAAGGGAGGCAGGGAGTGGCTACACCTTC
>TRBV2|TRBD1|-|TRBJ2-7
CASRRDSPNEQYF
TGTGCCAGCAGACGGGACAGCCCTAACGAGCAGTACTTC
>TRBV4-3|TRBD1|few|TRBJ1-2
CASSQESGGKNYGYTF
TGCGCCAGCAGCCAAGAATCAGGGGGCAAAAACTATGGCTACACCTTC
>TRBV6-5|TRBD2|-|TRBJ2-1
CASSYGDYRIGEQFF
TGTGCCAGCAGTTACGGGGACTACCGGATCGGTGAGCAGTTCTTC
>TRBV7-2|-|-|TRBJ1-4
CASSLVMGRNEKLFF
TGTGCCAGCAGCTTAGTTATGGGGAGGAATGAAAAACTGTTTTTT
>TRBV5-6|TRBD1|few|TRBJ1-6
CASSSPGTGYSPLHF
TGTGCCAGCAGCTCCCCCGGGACAGGGTACTCACCCCTCCACTTT
>TRBV10-3|-|-|TRBJ1-1
CATVPGPGLGEAFF
TGTGCCACCGTACCCGGTCCCGGGTTGGGTGAAGCTTTCTTT
>TRBV9|-|-|TRBJ2-3
CASSVEGVWGGTHTDTQYF
TGTGCCAGCAGCGTAGAGGGGGTGTGGGGCGGAACCCACACAGATACGCAGTATTTT
>TRBV7-2|TRBD1|-|TRBJ1-4
CASSLGTGGRKLFF
TGTGCCAGCAGCTTAGGTACAGGGGGCCGAAAACTGTTTTTT
>TRBV6-5|TRBD2|few|TRBJ2-3
CASSSAGGGTDTQYF
TGTGCCAGCAGTTCCGCGGGGGGCGGGACAGATACGCAGTATTTT
>TRBV7-3|-|-|TRBJ1-1
CASSLDRVNTEAFF
TGTGCCAGCAGCCTTGACAGAGTGAACACTGAAGCTTTCTTT
>TRBV10-2|-|-|TRBJ2-7
CASSEWQGPQQYF
TGCGCCAGCAGTGAGTGGCAGGGGCCCCAGCAGTACTTC
>TRBV6-4|-|-|TRBJ1-6
CASSDGKVGGSPLHF
TGTGCCAGCAGTGACGGGAAGGTCGGGGGTTCACCCCTCCACTTT
>TRBV7-9|TRBD1|-|TRBJ2-1
CASSLPGQGTINEQFF
TGTGCCAGCAGCCTCCCGGGACAGGGGACAATCAATGAGCAGTTCTTC
>TRBV4-1|TRBD1|-|TRBJ2-3
CASSQGGYIGTVGTDTQYF
TGCGCCAGCAGCCAAGGGGGTTATATTGGGACAGTTGGCACAGATACGCAGTATTTT
>TRBV2|TRBD1|-|TRBJ2-7
CASSAGTGNEQYF
TGTGCCAGCAGCGCCGGGACAGGGAACGAGCAGTACTTC
>TRBV27|-|-|TRBJ1-5
CASREQFPNGQPQHF
TGTGCCAGCAGGGAGCAATTCCCGAACGGTCAGCCCCAGCATTTT
>TRBV27|-|-|TRBJ1-1
CASSLQGSRITEAFF
TGTGCCAGCAGTTTACAGGGCTCCAGGATCACTGAAGCTTTCTTT